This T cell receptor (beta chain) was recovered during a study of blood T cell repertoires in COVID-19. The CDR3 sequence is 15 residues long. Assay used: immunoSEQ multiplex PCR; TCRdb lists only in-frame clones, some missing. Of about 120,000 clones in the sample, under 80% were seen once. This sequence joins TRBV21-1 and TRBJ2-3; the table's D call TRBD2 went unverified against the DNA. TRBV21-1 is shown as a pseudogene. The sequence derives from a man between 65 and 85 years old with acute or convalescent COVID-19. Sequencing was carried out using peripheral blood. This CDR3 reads CASSKVWRAPDTQYF. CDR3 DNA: TGTGCCAGCAGCAAAGTTTGGCGGGCCCCGGATACGCAGTATTTT.